This T cell receptor (beta chain) came from a study of cytomegalovirus exposure and HLA in healthy donors. Whole-study results and caveats: TCR beta V segments were, for the most part, productive about 90% or about 30% of the time in an earlier analysis. Researchers left out some V segments, among them TRBV6-2 and TRBV6-3, as indistinguishable. A later analysis found common viral pathogens apparently linked to several of the most significant clusters.

As for this clone: The antigen remains unidentified.

CDR3 length: 16 amino acids. CDR1 is MNHNS and CDR2 is SASEGT in the germline V gene. V shed 2 bases, J shed 3 bases, and the junction held 6 bases outside the gene matches. The PCR used 60 Vbeta and 13 Jbeta primers. Libraries were prepared by immunoSEQ multiplex PCR; TCRdb keeps only in-frame clonotypes and omits some of them. This table holds roughly 150,000 clones, 65% to 85% found once. This receptor was identified in a male donor in good health and CMV-seronegative. This rearrangement joins TRBV6-1 to TRBJ2-2; TRBD1 agrees at 7 bases. Input material: PBMCs. CDR3 amino acids: CASSEIGTEDTGELFF. CDR3 in DNA: TGTGCCAGCAGTGAAATCGGGACAGAAGACACCGGGGAGCTGTTTTTT.